A selection of T cell receptor beta chains follows, all from one sample in a study of tumor-infiltrating lymphocytes in primary liver carcinoma. TCRdb analysed the multiplex PCR reads with MiXCR anew, one entry per CDR3 protein. The sample includes 250,000 to 350,000 distinct CDR3 sequences, nearly 60% of them seen just once. Sample: peripheral blood. These TCRs come from a woman in her twenties or thirties with primary liver carcinoma and hepatitis B virus infection. Both conserved end residues are part of each CDR3. D genes are given only for firm matches. The size entry is marked missing in some rows and otherwise reads once, few, many or a size class.

TRBD1,TRBJ1-1,NA,TRBV12-3/TRBV12-4,CASRGDRVTEAFF,TGTGCCAGCAGGGGGGACAGGGTCACTGAAGCTTTCTTT
TRBD2,TRBJ2-5,NA,TRBV11-2,CASSPGLANYQETKYF,TGTGCCAGCAGCCCAGGACTAGCGAATTATCAAGAGACCAAGTACTTC
NA,TRBJ1-6,many,TRBV6-5,CASSRIDTNSPLHF,TGTGCCAGCAGCCGAATCGACACAAATTCACCCCTCCACTTT
NA,TRBJ2-5,NA,TRBV5-4,CASSNGGATQETQYF,TGTGCCAGCAGTAATGGCGGCGCGACCCAAGAGACCCAGTACTTC
NA,TRBJ1-2,NA,TRBV6-6,CVSSYQQNYGYTF,TGTGTCAGCAGTTACCAACAGAACTATGGCTACACCTTC
TRBD1,TRBJ1-2,NA,TRBV6-1,CASTRTGVGNGYTF,TGTGCCAGCACCAGGACAGGGGTAGGGAATGGCTACACCTTC
NA,TRBJ1-1,few,TRBV7-9,CASSLLVNTEAFF,TGTGCCAGCAGCTTATTGGTAAACACTGAAGCTTTCTTT
TRBD2,TRBJ2-1,NA,TRBV11-2,CASKRQGLAGGIEQFF,TGTGCCAGCAAGCGTCAAGGACTAGCGGGTGGAATTGAGCAGTTCTTC
NA,TRBJ1-5,few,TRBV20-1,CSARRQSNQPQHF,TGCAGTGCTAGAAGGCAGAGCAATCAGCCCCAGCATTTT
NA,TRBJ2-1,NA,TRBV11-2,CASSRWGTYSYNEQLF,TGTGCCAGCAGCCGTTGGGGTACCTACTCCTACAATGAGCAGTTGTTC
NA,TRBJ1-3,NA,TRBV6-1,CASSREGPPSGNTIYF,TGTGCCAGCAGTCGGGAGGGCCCCCCCTCTGGAAACACCATATATTTT
NA,TRBJ2-7,NA,TRBV11-3,CASSLDRRRGASYKQYF,TGTGCCAGTAGCTTAGATCGAAGGAGGGGGGCGTCCTACAAGCAGTACTTC
NA,TRBJ1-1,NA,TRBV12-3/TRBV12-4,CAGRTGAEAFF,TGTGCCGGCCGGACGGGAGCTGAAGCTTTCTTT
TRBD2,TRBJ2-3,NA,TRBV10-3,CAISDLAGDTDTQYF,TGTGCCATCAGTGATTTAGCGGGCGACACAGATACGCAGTATTTT
TRBD2,TRBJ2-2,NA,TRBV30,CAWSIHRGLAGGELFF,TGTGCCTGGAGTATACACCGGGGACTAGCGGGCGGGGAGCTGTTTTTT
TRBD1,TRBJ2-7,few,TRBV5-1,CASSTQGAPYEQYF,TGCGCCAGCAGCACACAGGGGGCCCCCTACGAGCAGTACTTC
NA,TRBJ2-6,many,TRBV11-2,CASSSVGANVLTF,TGTGCCAGCAGCTCCGTCGGGGCCAACGTCCTGACTTTC
NA,TRBJ1-2,few,TRBV5-4,CASSPPQADYGYTF,TGTGCCAGCAGCCCCCCCCAGGCCGACTATGGCTACACCTTC
NA,TRBJ1-1,NA,TRBV6-2/TRBV6-3,CASMEQGNTEAFF,TGTGCCAGCATGGAACAGGGGAACACTGAAGCTTTCTTT
NA,TRBJ1-1,few,TRBV6-5,CASSPRDPRVSTEAFF,TGTGCCAGCAGCCCCCGGGACCCCAGGGTGAGCACTGAAGCTTTCTTT
NA,TRBJ2-1,many,TRBV29-1,CSVVANEQFF,TGCAGCGTTGTGGCAAATGAGCAGTTCTTC
TRBD1,TRBJ2-7,few,TRBV5-6,CASSDRVVAEQYF,TGTGCCAGCAGCGACAGGGTTGTGGCCGAGCAGTACTTC
NA,TRBJ2-6,NA,TRBV4-1,CASCHFEIAFYGANVLTF,TGCGCCAGCTGCCATTTCGAGATAGCATTCTATGGGGCCAACGTCCTGACTTTC
NA,TRBJ1-3,NA,TRBV6-6,CASSPRGGSGNTIYF,TGTGCCAGCAGCCCCCGGGGGGGTTCTGGAAACACCATATATTTT
TRBD1,TRBJ2-7,NA,TRBV5-6,CASSITGTGDSYEQYF,TGTGCCAGCAGCATAACCGGGACAGGGGATTCCTACGAGCAGTACTTC
TRBD2,TRBJ2-1,few,TRBV14,CASSQDVGWGLTYNEQFF,TGTGCCAGCAGCCAAGATGTGGGGTGGGGACTAACCTACAATGAGCAGTTCTTC
TRBD1,TRBJ2-3,NA,TRBV29-1,CSVAARTGDRIDTQYF,TGCAGCGTTGCTGCTCGGACAGGGGACCGCATAGATACACAGTATTTT
NA,TRBJ2-7,NA,TRBV6-5,CASNPGLRTDELYF,TGTGCCAGCAACCCCGGACTACGAACGGATGAGCTGTACTTC
TRBD2,TRBJ2-7,many,TRBV4-1,CASSQDSGLAGGIKYF,TGCGCCAGCAGCCAAGATAGTGGACTAGCGGGAGGTATTAAGTACTTC
NA,TRBJ2-5,NA,TRBV6-5,CASSCSTAQETQYF,TGTGCCAGCAGTTGCTCGACAGCCCAAGAGACCCAGTACTTC
TRBD1,TRBJ2-7,NA,TRBV12-3/TRBV12-4,CASSLSPGTGESEQYF,TGTGCCAGCAGTTTATCCCCGGGGACAGGGGAGAGCGAGCAGTACTTC
TRBD1,TRBJ2-1,many,TRBV29-1,CSVHGQGNEQFF,TGCAGCGTCCACGGACAGGGTAATGAGCAGTTCTTC